Listed here are 22 T cell receptor beta chains from one sample, sequenced in a study of T cells after yellow fever vaccination. TCRdb processed the 5' RACE reads anew with MiXCR; each CDR3 protein has one entry. The sample lists a few hundred thousand distinct CDR3 sequences; roughly 8% were seen once. Sequencing used PBMCs, obtained around 45 days after the first yellow fever vaccination. These receptors were obtained from a man aged 18 to 29 who received the YFV17D yellow fever vaccine.

The V and J genes are TRBV29-1 and TRBJ2-1; TRBD2 aligns across 9 bases. Unmatched junction bases numbered 7, after V lost 4 bases and J lost 9 bases. The germline V gene has CDR1 SQVTM and CDR2 ANQGSEA. The length of the CDR3 is 13 residues. CDR3 sequence: CSVGGGGAGEQFF. DNA for the CDR3: TGCAGCGTTGGCGGCGGGGGGGCTGGTGAGCAGTTCTTC.

This clonotype occurred a few times. CDR3 DNA: TGTGCCACCAGCAGCTCAGGGACAGATACGCAGTATTTT. Translating it yields CATSSSGTDTQYF. The chain couples TRBV24-1 to TRBJ2-3; D possibly corresponds to TRBD1 (5 bases). This CDR3 has 13 amino acids. The germline V gene encodes CDR1 KGHDR and CDR2 SFDVKD. Deletions cut 7 bases from V and 3 bases from J, with 10 bases between.

The chain is built from TRBV4-2 and TRBJ2-5; D is unclear. V lost 0 bases, J lost 1 base, and 9 bases lay in between. The CDR3 sequence is 15 residues long. Germline V gene data show CDR1 as LGHNA and CDR2 as YNFKEQ. The CDR3 DNA reads as TGTGCCAGCAGCCAAGAATGGGGTTTCCAAGAGACCCAGTACTTC. This encodes CASSQEWGFQETQYF.

This sequence joins TRBV6-1 and TRBJ2-7; no firm D call. This CDR3 contains 12 residues. Trimming cost V 3 bases and J 0 bases, with 3 bases left between them. CDR1 MNHNS and CDR2 SASEGT come from the germline V gene. The CDR3 reads CASSDPSYEQYF. The CDR3 nucleotides read TGTGCCAGCAGTGATCCCTCCTACGAGCAGTACTTC.

Points on this clonotype: A much larger clone sits a single nucleotide away, making a read error possible. The chain carries TRBV5-1 and TRBJ2-3; D is possibly TRBD1 or TRBD2 (7 bases each). CDR3 length equals 15 residues. Germline V gives CDR1 SGHRS, CDR2 YFSETQ. CDR3 DNA sequence: TGCGACAGCAGCTCGGGGGGACAGCTCACAGATACGCAGTATTTT. Translated: CDSSSGGQLTDTQYF.

V and J are TRBV7-8 and TRBJ1-2; a weak D match, TRBD1 (5 bases). The CDR3 consists of 14 residues. CDR1 and CDR2 (germline): SGHVS, FQNEAQ. Trimming pared 4 bases from V and 0 bases from J, leaving 9 bases between. The CDR3 is CASSWDGTNYGYTF. The CDR3 DNA reads TGTGCCAGCAGCTGGGACGGGACTAACTATGGCTACACCTTC.

This clonotype was detected a few times. The chain couples TRBV6-5 to TRBJ2-7; TRBD1 is a possible D gene (5 bases). Trimming took 1 base from V and 0 from J, leaving 7 bases between them. In germline, CDR1 is MNHEY, CDR2 SVGAGI. This CDR3 is built from 14 residues. This CDR3 is CASSYYRTSYEQYV. CDR3 DNA: TGTGCCAGCAGTTACTACAGGACCTCCTACGAGCAGTACGTC.

The chain couples TRBV20-1 to TRBJ2-1, with a weak D call TRBD1 (5 bases). This CDR3 has 13 residues. The V gene's germline CDR1 is DFQATT and CDR2 SNEGSKA (reference sequence). V was cut by 3 bases and J by 4 bases, with 10 bases left in between. The CDR3 reads CSARARDYNEQFF. CDR3 DNA sequence: TGCAGTGCTAGGGCCAGGGATTACAATGAGCAGTTCTTC.

This clonotype was found many times. This rearrangement joins TRBV4-2 to TRBJ2-3; 10 nucleotides line up with TRBD2. J lost 3 bases, V lost 0 bases, and 0 bases had no gene match. Germline assignment: CDR1 LGHNA and CDR2 YNFKEQ. This CDR3 contains 15 residues. CDR3 nucleotide sequence: TGTGCCAGCAGCCAAGAGGGACTAGCGACAGATACGCAGTATTTT. Translating it yields CASSQEGLATDTQYF.

The chain is built from TRBV12-3 or TRBV12-4 and TRBJ2-6; D call uncertain. The CDR3 totals 16 residues. Trimming removed 3 bases at V and 0 bases at J, with 9 bases between. This chain's CDR3 is CASSFGLVSGANVLTF. In DNA form, the CDR3 reads TGTGCCAGCAGTTTCGGGCTAGTCTCTGGGGCCAACGTCCTGACTTTC.

This clonotype was seen a few times. This chain joins TRBV11-2 and TRBJ1-2; 9 bases match TRBD1. The CDR3 loop spans 18 amino acids. The V gene end was trimmed by 5 bases and the J gene end by 4 bases; junction bases not matched to a gene: 17. Germline CDR1 SGHAT, CDR2 FQNNGV. CDR3 DNA: TGTGCCAGCAGCCAACGGGGGACAGGGAGAGGGTGGCGCTATGGCTACACCTTC. Amino acids: CASSQRGTGRGWRYGYTF.

The rearrangement joins TRBV7-9 to TRBJ1-1; perhaps TRBD1 as D (5 bases). The CDR3 has 15 residues. Germline V lookup: CDR1 SEHNR, CDR2 FQNEAQ (reference sequence). V was shortened by 4 bases and J by 4 bases, with 16 bases between the two germline ends. CDR3 amino acids: CASSSRGGKVTEAFF. Written as DNA, the CDR3 is TGTGCCAGCAGCTCCCGGGGGGGAAAAGTCACTGAAGCTTTCTTT. Full variable domain (rest looked up from reference TRBV7-9 and TRBJ1-1): DTGVSQNPRHKITKRGQNVTFRCDPISEHNRLYWYRQTLGQGPEFLTYFQNEAQLEKSRLLSDRFSAERPKGSFSTLEIQRTEQGDSAMYLCASSSRGGKVTEAFFGQGTRLTVV.

The rearrangement joins TRBV20-1 to TRBJ2-3, with D tentatively TRBD2 (6 bases). CDR3 length: 16 amino acids. Germline loops: CDR1 DFQATT, CDR2 SNEGSKA (reference sequence). Deletions cut 3 bases from V and 3 bases from J, with 19 bases between. The CDR3 protein is CSARLDSAGQTDTQYF. For the CDR3, the DNA is TGCAGTGCTAGGCTTGATTCCGCGGGGCAAACAGATACGCAGTATTTT.

Remarks on this clonotype: One end of the junction does not line up with germline, which may come from a read error. The chain has TRBV15 and TRBJ2-1; D gene unclear. Germline values: CDR1 LNHNV, CDR2 YYDKDF (reference sequence). This CDR3 comprises 16 residues. The CDR3 is CATSRDPQTSYNEQFF. CDR3 nucleotides: TGTGCCACCAGTAGAGATCCGCAGACTTCCTACAATGAGCAGTTCTTC.

J is TRBJ1-5 and V is TRBV6-5; no reliable D call. Between the trimmed V and J ends, which lost 0 bases and 4 bases, there was a span of 10 bases. The CDR3 spans 15 residues. Germline V gene sequence: CDR1 MNHEY, CDR2 SVGAGI. In DNA, the CDR3 is TGTGCCAGCAGTTACTCGAGTGTAGGGAATCAGCCCCAGCATTTT. This sequence encodes CASSYSSVGNQPQHF.

This clonotype has more than one count but fewer than ten. The V gene is TRBV5-1, the J gene TRBJ2-1; 12 bases fit TRBD2. CDR1 and CDR2 (germline): SGHRS, YFSETQ. There are 16 residues in the CDR3. Trimming removed 0 bases from V and 4 bases from J; junction bases left unmatched: 2. The DNA for the CDR3 is TGCGCCAGCAGCTTGGGGACTAGCGGGGTATACAATGAGCAGTTCTTC. Its protein product is CASSLGTSGVYNEQFF.

The chain uses TRBV11-1 and TRBJ1-3; D call uncertain. The CDR3 runs 18 residues. Germline-derived CDR1 and CDR2 are SGHAT and FQDESV (reference sequence). Between the trimmed V and J ends, which lost 1 base and 0 bases, there was a span of 16 bases. The CDR3 region is CASSLGREGQRSGNTIYF. The CDR3 region has the DNA TGTGCCAGCAGCTTAGGAAGGGAGGGCCAGCGCTCTGGAAACACCATATATTTT.

This clonotype has a count of ten or more. The V and J genes are TRBV5-1 and TRBJ1-1, with TRBD1 matching 8 bases. The CDR3 is 16 residues long. Trimming took 5 bases from V and 0 from J; bases not matched to a gene: 9. From germline, CDR1 is SGHRS and CDR2 YFSETQ. The CDR3 loop reads CASRSGTGPLNTEAFF. CDR3 nucleotides: TGCGCCAGCAGGTCGGGGACAGGACCGTTGAACACTGAAGCTTTCTTT.

The sample holds many counts of this clonotype. The chain is built from TRBV12-3 or TRBV12-4 and TRBJ2-1, with 16 bases identical to TRBD2. This CDR3 contains 16 residues. V shed 6 bases, J shed 9 bases, and the junction held 8 bases outside the gene matches. CDR3: CASRGTSGGAGIEQFF. The CDR3 nucleotides read TGTGCCAGCAGGGGGACTAGCGGGGGGGCCGGTATTGAGCAGTTCTTC.

The chain uses TRBV18 and TRBJ1-4; TRBD1 matches at 10 bases. The CDR3 runs to 16 residues. The germline CDR1 and CDR2 sequences are KGHSH and LQKENI. V shed 3 bases, J shed 8 bases, and the junction held 9 bases outside the gene matches. CDR3 sequence: CASSPTAGTGDEKLFF. CDR3 DNA sequence: TGTGCCAGCTCACCTACCGCCGGGACAGGGGACGAAAAACTGTTTTTT. The complete variable domain, with remaining parts taken from reference TRBV18 and TRBJ1-4, reads NAGVMQNPRHLVRRRGQEARLRCSPMKGHSHVYWYRQLPEEGLKFMVYLQKENIIDESGMPKERFSAEFPKEGPSILRIQQVVRGDSAAYFCASSPTAGTGDEKLFFGSGTQLSVL.

The rearrangement uses TRBV7-8 and TRBJ1-6, with D uncertain. Germline CDR1 is SGHVS and CDR2 is FQNEAQ. Trimming took off 5 bases at V and 9 bases at J, with 20 bases between the two ends. CDR3 length: 16 residues. CDR3 coding DNA: TGTGCCAGCAGCCGAGGCGGGAGCGGCGTCAGTTCACCCCTCCACTTT. It translates to CASSRGGSGVSSPLHF.

V is TRBV7-6 and J is TRBJ1-2; the D gene is possibly TRBD1 (5 bases). V was trimmed by 5 bases and J by 8 bases, leaving 15 bases between them. The germline gives CDR1 SGHVS, CDR2 FNYEAQ. The CDR3 consists of 13 residues. The CDR3 loop reads CASSRGPWEGYTF. CDR3 bases: TGTGCCAGCAGCCGGGGACCCTGGGAAGGCTACACCTTC.